Listed below are T cell receptor beta chains from one sample, sequenced in a study of beta chain features in type 1 diabetes. Data came from immunoSEQ multiplex PCR; TCRdb stores just in-frame clones and leaves some out. The sample carries 640,000 or so clones, roughly 13% recorded once. Sequencing was done on a sample of naive CD4+ T cells from blood. The source is a man between 18 and 35 years old with type 1 diabetes. The CDR3 runs from the conserved cysteine through the conserved F or W. A D gene is named only where the DNA matches it firmly. Clone size appears in some rows only: once, few, many, or a class for an expanded clone.

clone_size j_call v_call d_call cdr3_aa cdr3_nt
few TRBJ1-5 TRBV20-1 NA CSAKGPQPQHF TGCAGTGCCAAGGGTCCCCAGCCCCAGCATTTT
few TRBJ2-1 TRBV7-9 NA CAGFGEFEQFF TGTGCCGGCTTTGGGGAGTTTGAGCAGTTCTTC
few TRBJ2-5 TRBV2 NA CASSIETQYF TGTGCCAGCAGTATAGAGACCCAGTACTTC
NA TRBJ2-7 TRBV28 NA CASRAEDPYEQYF TGTGCCAGCAGGGCGGAAGACCCCTACGAGCAGTACTTC
few TRBJ2-3 TRBV10-3 TRBD2 CAISEASGGAGDTQYF TGTGCCATCAGTGAGGCTAGCGGGGGGGCCGGAGATACGCAGTATTTT
NA TRBJ2-7 TRBV19 TRBD1 CASSMGQGWNEQYF TGTGCCAGTAGTATGGGACAGGGGTGGAACGAGCAGTACTTC
few TRBJ1-1 TRBV30 NA CAWSWGVHTEAFF TGTGCCTGGAGCTGGGGGGTTCACACTGAAGCTTTCTTT
NA TRBJ2-5 TRBV18 TRBD1 CASSPGQGVETQYF TGTGCCAGCTCACCGGGCCAGGGGGTTGAGACCCAGTACTTC
few TRBJ1-1 TRBV5-1 TRBD1 CASSVGTVNTEAFF TGCGCCAGCAGCGTCGGGACAGTGAACACTGAAGCTTTCTTT
NA TRBJ2-3 TRBV4-1 TRBD2 CASSQELAGYTDTQYF TGCGCCAGCAGCCAGGAACTAGCGGGGTACACAGATACGCAGTATTTT
NA TRBJ2-5 TRBV18 NA CASSSNHGTQYF TGTGCCAGCTCCTCGAACCACGGGACCCAGTACTTC
NA TRBJ2-6 TRBV19 NA CASSIADSSGANVLTF TGTGCCAGTAGTATAGCTGACTCTTCTGGGGCCAACGTCCTGACTTTC
NA TRBJ1-1 TRBV6-5 NA CASSFTGRTEAFF TGTGCCAGCAGCTTTACAGGGAGGACTGAAGCTTTCTTT
NA TRBJ1-1 TRBV18 NA CASSRTENTEAFF TGTGCCAGCTCGCGGACGGAGAACACTGAAGCTTTCTTT
NA TRBJ1-5 TRBV7-2 NA CASSRRQGNQPQHF TGTGCCAGCAGCCGCCGACAAGGCAATCAGCCCCAGCATTTT
few TRBJ2-5 TRBV11-1 TRBD1 CASSRQGLSQETQYF TGTGCCAGCAGCAGACAGGGGTTGAGCCAAGAGACCCAGTACTTC
NA TRBJ2-1 TRBV9 TRBD2 CASRGSGSPWNEQFF TGTGCCAGCAGGGGTAGCGGGAGCCCTTGGAATGAGCAGTTCTTC
NA TRBJ1-5 TRBV15 NA CATKPHGEGNQPQHF TGTGCCACCAAGCCTCATGGAGAGGGAAATCAGCCCCAGCATTTT
few TRBJ2-7 TRBV29-1 TRBD1 CSVERTGIEQYF TGCAGCGTTGAAAGGACAGGGATCGAGCAGTACTTC
NA TRBJ1-2 TRBV2 NA CASSVDYGYGYTF TGTGCCAGCAGTGTGGACTACGGCTATGGCTACACCTTC
NA TRBJ2-5 TRBV27 NA CASSFRGKETQYF TGTGCCAGCAGTTTCAGGGGTAAAGAGACCCAGTACTTC
NA TRBJ2-3 TRBV6-5 NA CAISEVVPDTQYF TGTGCCATCAGTGAAGTAGTACCGGATACGCAGTATTTT
NA TRBJ2-1 TRBV2 NA CASSEWASLNEQFF TGTGCCAGCAGTGAATGGGCTAGCTTGAATGAGCAGTTCTTC
NA TRBJ2-7 TRBV25-1 NA CASSGDGSYEQYF TGTGCCAGCAGTGGTGACGGCTCCTACGAGCAGTACTTC
NA TRBJ1-4 TRBV6-6 NA CASSSTDSMGEKLFF TGTGCCAGCAGTTCGACAGATTCAATGGGAGAAAAACTGTTTTTT
few TRBJ1-5 TRBV7-2 NA CASSLSPNQPQHF TGTGCCAGCAGCCTTTCACCTAATCAGCCCCAGCATTTT
NA TRBJ2-2 TRBV27 NA CASSSDRKGTGELFF TGTGCCAGCAGCTCCGACCGTAAAGGGACCGGGGAGCTGTTTTTT
few TRBJ1-1 TRBV10-3 NA CAISVRPQNTEAFF TGTGCCATCAGCGTAAGACCCCAGAACACTGAAGCTTTCTTT
NA TRBJ1-2 TRBV2 NA CASRPKDTRGYGYTF TGTGCCAGCAGACCTAAAGACACCCGAGGGTATGGCTACACCTTC
NA TRBJ2-2 TRBV28 NA CATQGFTTNTGELFF TGTGCCACCCAGGGCTTCACCACGAACACCGGGGAGCTGTTTTTT
NA TRBJ1-5 TRBV30 NA CAWSDIQGFNQPQHF TGTGCCTGGAGTGACATTCAGGGATTCAATCAGCCCCAGCATTTT
few TRBJ1-3 TRBV7-9 TRBD1 CASSTGQGTGNTIYF TGTGCCAGCAGCACGGGACAGGGTACTGGAAACACCATATATTTT
few TRBJ1-5 TRBV18 TRBD1 CASSPTGNSNQPQHF TGTGCCAGCTCACCGACAGGGAATAGCAATCAGCCCCAGCATTTT
NA TRBJ2-1 TRBV2 NA CASSSRLLRNEQFF TGTGCCAGCAGTAGCCGGCTCCTAAGGAATGAGCAGTTCTTC
NA TRBJ2-1 TRBV29-1 TRBD1 CSVGTGVEQFF TGCAGCGTCGGGACAGGGGTAGAGCAGTTCTTC
NA TRBJ1-5 TRBV5-6 NA CASSLRGEYSNQPQHF TGTGCCAGCAGCTTGAGGGGGGAATATAGCAATCAGCCCCAGCATTTT
NA TRBJ2-7 TRBV5-6 TRBD1 CASSYPGQGYEQYF TGTGCCAGCAGCTACCCGGGACAGGGATACGAGCAGTACTTC
NA TRBJ2-3 TRBV29-1 NA CSVSRGTDTQYF TGCAGCGTTAGCCGGGGCACAGATACGCAGTATTTT
NA TRBJ2-1 TRBV18 TRBD1 CASSPGTGTNEQFF TGTGCCAGCTCACCCGGGACAGGGACCAATGAGCAGTTCTTC
NA TRBJ2-7 TRBV28 NA CASSLSFEQYF TGTGCCAGCAGTTTATCCTTCGAGCAGTACTTC
NA TRBJ2-4 TRBV30 NA CAWVGLAKNIQYF TGTGCCTGGGTAGGCCTAGCCAAAAACATTCAGTACTTC
NA TRBJ1-4 TRBV27 TRBD1 CASRRQGATNEKLFF TGTGCCAGCAGACGACAGGGGGCAACGAATGAAAAACTGTTTTTT
NA TRBJ2-7 TRBV7-8 NA CASSRGRAYEQYF TGTGCCAGCAGCCGAGGCCGGGCCTACGAGCAGTACTTC
NA TRBJ1-1 TRBV5-4 NA CASSTPQVGNTEAFF TGTGCCAGCAGCACACCCCAGGTAGGGAACACTGAAGCTTTCTTT
few TRBJ1-1 TRBV29-1 NA CSVLYTLNTEAFF TGCAGCGTTCTATACACCCTGAACACTGAAGCTTTCTTT
few TRBJ2-5 TRBV28 NA CASNSGQSQETQYF TGTGCCAGCAACTCCGGACAGAGCCAAGAGACCCAGTACTTC
NA TRBJ2-5 TRBV11-1 NA CASSSGTLETQYF TGTGCCAGCAGCAGCGGGACACTAGAGACCCAGTACTTC
NA TRBJ1-6 TRBV4-3 TRBD1 CASSQETGNSPLHF TGCGCCAGCAGCCAAGAGACAGGGAATTCACCCCTCCACTTT
few TRBJ1-2 TRBV15 NA CATSRDGGRTNYGYTF TGTGCCACCAGCAGAGATGGTGGACGGACAAACTATGGCTACACCTTC
NA TRBJ2-7 TRBV7-6 TRBD2 CASSSPPGRGTYEQYF TGTGCCAGCAGCTCACCGCCTGGGCGGGGGACCTACGAGCAGTACTTC
few TRBJ2-5 TRBV6-1 NA CASSGGGFQETQYF TGTGCCAGCAGTGGCGGAGGGTTTCAAGAGACCCAGTACTTC
NA TRBJ2-2 TRBV1 NA CTNLRAGGERTGELFF TGCACCAACCTTAGGGCAGGGGGCGAGCGCACCGGGGAGCTGTTTTTT
NA TRBJ2-5 TRBV9 TRBD1 CASSSTGGETQYF TGTGCCAGCAGCTCAACAGGGGGAGAGACCCAGTACTTC